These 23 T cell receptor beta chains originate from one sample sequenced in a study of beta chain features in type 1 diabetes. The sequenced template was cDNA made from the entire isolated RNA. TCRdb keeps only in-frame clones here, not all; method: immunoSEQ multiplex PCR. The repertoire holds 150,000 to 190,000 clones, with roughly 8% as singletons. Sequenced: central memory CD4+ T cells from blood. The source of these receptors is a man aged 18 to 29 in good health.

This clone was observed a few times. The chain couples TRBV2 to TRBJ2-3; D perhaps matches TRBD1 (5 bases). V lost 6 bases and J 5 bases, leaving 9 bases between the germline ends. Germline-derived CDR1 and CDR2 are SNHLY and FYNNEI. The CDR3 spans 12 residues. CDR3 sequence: CASSFRGDTQYF. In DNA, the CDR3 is TGTGCCAGCAGCTTTAGGGGAGATACGCAGTATTTT.

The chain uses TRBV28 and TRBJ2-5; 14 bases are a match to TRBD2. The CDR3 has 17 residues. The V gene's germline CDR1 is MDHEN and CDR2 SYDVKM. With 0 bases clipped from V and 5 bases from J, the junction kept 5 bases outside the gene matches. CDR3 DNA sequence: TGTGCCAGCAGTTTATGGGGGACTAGCGGGAGTGGTGAGACCCAGTACTTC. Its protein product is CASSLWGTSGSGETQYF.

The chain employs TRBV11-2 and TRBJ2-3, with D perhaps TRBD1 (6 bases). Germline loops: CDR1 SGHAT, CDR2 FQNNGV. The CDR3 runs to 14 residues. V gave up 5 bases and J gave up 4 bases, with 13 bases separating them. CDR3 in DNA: TGTGCCAGCAGCGCCAGAACAGGGTCAGATACGCAGTATTTT. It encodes CASSARTGSDTQYF. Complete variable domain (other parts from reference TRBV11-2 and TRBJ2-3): EAGVAQSPRYKIIEKRQSVAFWCNPISGHATLYWYQQILGQGPKLLIQFQNNGVVDDSQLPKDRFSAERLKGVDSTLKIQPAKLEDSAVYLCASSARTGSDTQYFGPGTRLTVL.

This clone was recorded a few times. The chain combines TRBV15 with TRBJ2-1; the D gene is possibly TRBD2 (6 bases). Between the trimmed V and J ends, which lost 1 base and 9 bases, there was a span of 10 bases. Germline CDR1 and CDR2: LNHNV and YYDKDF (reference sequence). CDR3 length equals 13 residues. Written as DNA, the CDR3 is TGTGCCACCAGCAGAGCGGGGGTCGGTGAGCAGTTCTTC. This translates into CATSRAGVGEQFF. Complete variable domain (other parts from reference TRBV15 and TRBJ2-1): DAMVIQNPRYQVTQFGKPVTLSCSQTLNHNVMYWYQQKSSQAPKLLFHYYDKDFNNEADTPDNFQSRRPNTSFCFLDIRSPGLGDTAMYLCATSRAGVGEQFFGPGTRLTVL.

CDR3 in amino acids: CASSSGSTGELFF. The CDR3 nucleotides read TGTGCCAGCTCTAGCGGGAGCACCGGGGAGCTGTTTTTT. This rearrangement joins TRBV9 to TRBJ2-2, with 10 bases lining up with TRBD2. The germline V gene has CDR1 SGDLS and CDR2 YYNGEE. The CDR3 loop spans 13 amino acids. The junction had 1 base not matched to a gene; V was cut back by 7 bases and J by 4 bases. The full variable domain, in which reference TRBV9 and TRBJ2-2 provide the parts outside the CDR3, is DSGVTQTPKHLITATGQRVTLRCSPRSGDLSVYWYQQSLDQGLQFLIQYYNGEERAKGNILERFSAQQFPDLHSELNLSSLELGDSALYFCASSSGSTGELFFGEGSRLTVL.

The CDR3 here is CASRLAGNQETQYF. As DNA, the CDR3 is TGTGCCTCTCGACTAGCGGGAAACCAAGAGACCCAGTACTTC. The V call is TRBV30, the J call TRBJ2-5, with 11 bases matching TRBD2. J gave up 0 bases and V 7 bases, and 4 bases lay outside the gene matches. The CDR3 runs to 14 residues. CDR1 GTSNPN and CDR2 SVGIG come from the germline V gene (reference sequence).

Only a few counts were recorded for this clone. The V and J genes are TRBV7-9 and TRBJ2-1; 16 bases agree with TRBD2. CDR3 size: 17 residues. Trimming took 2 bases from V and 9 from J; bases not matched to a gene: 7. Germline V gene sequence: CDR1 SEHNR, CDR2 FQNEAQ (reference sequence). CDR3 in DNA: TGTGCCAGCAGCTTAACGGGACTAGCGGGAGGGCCGCTTGAGCAGTTCTTC. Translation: CASSLTGLAGGPLEQFF. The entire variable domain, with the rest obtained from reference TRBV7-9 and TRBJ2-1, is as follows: DTGVSQNPRHKITKRGQNVTFRCDPISEHNRLYWYRQTLGQGPEFLTYFQNEAQLEKSRLLSDRFSAERPKGSFSTLEIQRTEQGDSAMYLCASSLTGLAGGPLEQFFGPGTRLTVL.

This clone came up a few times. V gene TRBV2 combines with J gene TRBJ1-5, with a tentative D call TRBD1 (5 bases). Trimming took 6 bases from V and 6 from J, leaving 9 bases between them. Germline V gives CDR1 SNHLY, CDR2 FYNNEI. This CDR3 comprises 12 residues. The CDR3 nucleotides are TGTGCCAGCAGGACAGCGAGTCAGCCCCAGCATTTT. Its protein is CASRTASQPQHF. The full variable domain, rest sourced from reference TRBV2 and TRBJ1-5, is EPEVTQTPSHQVTQMGQEVILRCVPISNHLYFYWYRQILGQKVEFLVSFYNNEISEKSEIFDDQFSVERPDGSNFTLKIRSTKLEDSAMYFCASRTASQPQHFGDGTRLSIL.

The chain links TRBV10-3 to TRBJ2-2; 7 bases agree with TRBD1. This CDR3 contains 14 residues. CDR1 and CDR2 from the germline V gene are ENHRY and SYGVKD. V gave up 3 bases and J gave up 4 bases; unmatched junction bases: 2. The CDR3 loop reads CAISDGTVTGELFF. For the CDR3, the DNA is TGTGCCATCAGTGACGGGACAGTCACCGGGGAGCTGTTTTTT.

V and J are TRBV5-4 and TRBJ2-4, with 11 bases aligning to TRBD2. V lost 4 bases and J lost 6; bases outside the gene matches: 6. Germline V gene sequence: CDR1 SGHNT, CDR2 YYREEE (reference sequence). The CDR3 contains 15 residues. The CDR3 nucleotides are TGTGCCAGCAGCCCAAAGACTAGCGGGACAAACATTCAGTACTTC. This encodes CASSPKTSGTNIQYF.

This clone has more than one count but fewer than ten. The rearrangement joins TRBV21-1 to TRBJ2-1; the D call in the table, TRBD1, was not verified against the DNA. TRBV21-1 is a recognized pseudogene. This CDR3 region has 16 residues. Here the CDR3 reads CASSRPPGTPYNEQFF. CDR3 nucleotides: TGTGCCAGCAGCAGGCCTCCCGGGACACCCTACAATGAGCAGTTCTTC.

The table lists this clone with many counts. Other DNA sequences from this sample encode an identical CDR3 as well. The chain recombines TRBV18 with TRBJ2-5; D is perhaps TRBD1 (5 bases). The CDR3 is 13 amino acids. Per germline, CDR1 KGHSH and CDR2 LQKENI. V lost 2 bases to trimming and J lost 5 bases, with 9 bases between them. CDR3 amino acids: CASSPDSGETQYF. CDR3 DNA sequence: TGTGCCAGCTCACCAGACTCAGGGGAGACCCAGTACTTC. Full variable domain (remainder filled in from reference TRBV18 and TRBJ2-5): NAGVMQNPRHLVRRRGQEARLRCSPMKGHSHVYWYRQLPEEGLKFMVYLQKENIIDESGMPKERFSAEFPKEGPSILRIQQVVRGDSAAYFCASSPDSGETQYFGPGTRLLVL.

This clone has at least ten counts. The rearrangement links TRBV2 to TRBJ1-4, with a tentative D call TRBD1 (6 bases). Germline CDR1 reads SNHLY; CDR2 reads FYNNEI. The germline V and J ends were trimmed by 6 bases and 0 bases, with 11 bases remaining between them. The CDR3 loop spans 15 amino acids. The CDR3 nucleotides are TGTGCCAGCAGGAACTACAGGGCAACTAATGAAAAACTGTTTTTT. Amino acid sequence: CASRNYRATNEKLFF.

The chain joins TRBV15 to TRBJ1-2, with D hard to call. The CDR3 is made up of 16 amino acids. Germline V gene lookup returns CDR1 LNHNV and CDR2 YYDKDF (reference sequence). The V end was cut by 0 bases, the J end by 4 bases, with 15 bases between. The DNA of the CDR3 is TGTGCCACCAGCAGAGACCCACAGCCAGGTAGCTATGGCTACACCTTC. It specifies CATSRDPQPGSYGYTF.

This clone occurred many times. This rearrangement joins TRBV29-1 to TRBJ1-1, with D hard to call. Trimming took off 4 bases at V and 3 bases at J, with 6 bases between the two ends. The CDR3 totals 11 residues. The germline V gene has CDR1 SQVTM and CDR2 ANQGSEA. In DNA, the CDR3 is TGCAGCGTTGCCGAGGACACTGAAGCTTTCTTT. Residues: CSVAEDTEAFF. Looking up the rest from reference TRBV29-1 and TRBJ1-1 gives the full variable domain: SAVISQKPSRDICQRGTSLTIQCQVDSQVTMMFWYRQQPGQSLTLIATANQGSEATYESGFVIDKFPISRPNLTFSTLTVSNMSPEDSSIYLCSVAEDTEAFFGQGTRLTVV.

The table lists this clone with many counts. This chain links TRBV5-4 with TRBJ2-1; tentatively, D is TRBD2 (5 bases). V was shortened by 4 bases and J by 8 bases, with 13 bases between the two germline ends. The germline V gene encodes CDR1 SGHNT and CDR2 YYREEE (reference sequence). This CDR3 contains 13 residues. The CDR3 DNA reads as TGTGCCAGCAGCCTAGCTTCCGGGGATGAGCAGTTCTTC. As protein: CASSLASGDEQFF.

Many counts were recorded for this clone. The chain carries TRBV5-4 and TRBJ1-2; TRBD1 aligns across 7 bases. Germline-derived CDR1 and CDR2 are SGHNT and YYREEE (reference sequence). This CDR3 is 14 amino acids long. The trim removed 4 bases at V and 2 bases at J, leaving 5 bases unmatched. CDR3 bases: TGTGCCAGCAGCGCGGGACAGAGAAACTATGGCTACACCTTC. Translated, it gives CASSAGQRNYGYTF.

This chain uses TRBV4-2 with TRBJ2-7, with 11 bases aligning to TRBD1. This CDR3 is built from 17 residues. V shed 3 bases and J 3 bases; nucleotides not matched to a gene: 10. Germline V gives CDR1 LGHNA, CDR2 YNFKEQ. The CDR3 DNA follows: TGTGCCAGCAGCCAGGGTAATACGGGGACAGGGGGCTACGAGCAGTACTTC. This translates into CASSQGNTGTGGYEQYF.

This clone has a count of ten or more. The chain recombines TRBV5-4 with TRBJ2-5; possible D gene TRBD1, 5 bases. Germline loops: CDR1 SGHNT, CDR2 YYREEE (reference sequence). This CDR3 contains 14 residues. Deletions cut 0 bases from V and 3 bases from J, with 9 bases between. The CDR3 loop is CASSLVIGEETQYF. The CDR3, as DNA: TGTGCCAGCAGCTTGGTAATAGGGGAAGAGACCCAGTACTTC.

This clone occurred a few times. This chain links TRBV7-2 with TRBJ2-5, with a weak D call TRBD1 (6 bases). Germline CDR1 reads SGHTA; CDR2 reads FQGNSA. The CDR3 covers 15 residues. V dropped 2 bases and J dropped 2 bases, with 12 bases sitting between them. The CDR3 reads CASSLKQGRQETQYF. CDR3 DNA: TGTGCCAGCAGCTTAAAACAGGGCAGGCAAGAGACCCAGTACTTC.

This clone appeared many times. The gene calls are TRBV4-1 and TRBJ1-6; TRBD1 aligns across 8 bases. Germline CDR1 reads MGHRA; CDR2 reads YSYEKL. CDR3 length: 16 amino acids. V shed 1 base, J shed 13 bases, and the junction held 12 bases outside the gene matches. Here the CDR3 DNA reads TGCGCCAGCAGCCAAGGGATGCTAGGACAGGGAGAGCCCCTCCACTTT. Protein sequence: CASSQGMLGQGEPLHF.

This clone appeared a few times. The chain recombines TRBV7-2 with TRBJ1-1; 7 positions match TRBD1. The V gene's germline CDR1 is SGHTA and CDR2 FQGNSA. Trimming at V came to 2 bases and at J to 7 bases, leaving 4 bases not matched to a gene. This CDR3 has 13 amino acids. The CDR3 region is CASSLRRDSEAFF. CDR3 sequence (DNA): TGTGCCAGCAGCTTACGGCGGGACAGTGAAGCTTTCTTT.

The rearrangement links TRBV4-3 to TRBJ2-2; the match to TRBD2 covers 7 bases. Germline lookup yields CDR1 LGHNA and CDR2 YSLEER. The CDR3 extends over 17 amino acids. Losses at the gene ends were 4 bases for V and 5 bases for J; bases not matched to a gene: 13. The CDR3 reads CASSPAGGGLLTGELFF. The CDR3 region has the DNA TGCGCCAGCAGCCCGGCTGGGGGAGGGTTATTAACCGGGGAGCTGTTTTTT.